The T cell receptor (beta chain) described here comes from a study of CD8 T cells in ankylosing spondylitis. Broader study findings: Reactive arthritis synovial fluid and blood were previously reported to contain some motif variants. Enrichment of disease-linked clones was reportedly significant in matched ankylosing spondylitis synovial fluid. Made up of under 10 highly homologous variants, a TCR beta motif appeared characteristic of ankylosing spondylitis blood.

Trimming took 5 bases from V and 4 from J, leaving 12 bases between them. This CDR3 is built from 13 residues. The germline gives CDR1 SGHNT, CDR2 YENEEA. Quantitative molecular-barcoded 5'-RACE generated the TCR beta libraries. MiXCR, applied by TCRdb to the 5' RACE reads, yields one record per CDR3 protein. The sample records approximately 300,000 distinct CDR3 sequences, approximately 8% being singletons. This clonotype appeared a few times. Antigen specificity is unknown. Sequencing was done on a sample of blood, either unsorted or a sorted T cell fraction (not recorded which). This clonotype was obtained from a male donor with ankylosing spondylitis. The chain combines TRBV11-3 with TRBJ2-7; D gene unclear. In DNA form, the CDR3 reads TGTGCCAGCAGCCTTCACTCAGTGTACGAGCAGTACTTC. Translated: CASSLHSVYEQYF.